Each of the 13 T cell receptor beta chains below was sequenced from the same sample in a study of CD8 T cells in Susac syndrome. Random hexamers were used to reverse transcribe an amount of roughly 0.45 to 1 ug RNA. Via MiXCR, TCRdb re-called the immunoSEQ multiplex PCR reads, giving one row per CDR3 protein. The sample lists some 190,000 distinct CDR3 sequences; 85% to 95% were seen once. The sample taken for sequencing was CD4+ T cells from PBMCs. These TCRs come from a human donor in good health.

The chain combines TRBV12-3 or TRBV12-4 with TRBJ2-7; D may match TRBD1 or TRBD2 (7 bases each). This CDR3 comprises 12 residues. With 6 bases removed from V and 7 bases from J, the gap between germline ends came to 13 bases. CDR3 sequence: CASSRQGGEQYV. The CDR3 nucleotides read TGTGCCAGCAGCCGACAGGGAGGGGAGCAGTACGTC.

The chain employs TRBV20-1 and TRBJ2-2; no firm D call. The V end was cut by 2 bases, the J end by 4 bases, with 14 bases between. The CDR3 covers 15 residues. CDR1 is DFQATT and CDR2 is SNEGSKA in the germline V gene (reference sequence). CDR3 region: CSARSPSTSTGELFF. DNA for the CDR3: TGCAGTGCTAGATCCCCCAGCACCTCCACCGGGGAGCTGTTTTTT.

The V call is TRBV4-1, the J call TRBJ1-1; D perhaps matches TRBD1 (5 bases). Per germline, CDR1 MGHRA and CDR2 YSYEKL. V was pared by 5 bases and J by 0 bases, with 13 bases between. The CDR3 has 15 residues. CDR3 sequence reads: CASSKGLGMNTEAFF. As DNA, the CDR3 is TGCGCCAGCAGCAAGGGACTCGGGATGAACACTGAAGCTTTCTTT.

V usage is TRBV11-2 and J usage is TRBJ2-1; D possibly matches TRBD1 or TRBD2 (5 bases each). This CDR3 is 15 amino acids long. Germline CDR1 reads SGHAT; CDR2 reads FQNNGV. V shed 5 bases and J shed 0 bases, with 11 bases lying between them. The CDR3 protein is CASSRDRSSYNEQFF. The CDR3 DNA reads TGTGCCAGCAGCCGGGACCGGAGCTCCTACAATGAGCAGTTCTTC.

This clonotype was detected only once. The rearrangement links TRBV7-9 to TRBJ2-3, with 7 nucleotides matching TRBD2. Germline loops: CDR1 SEHNR, CDR2 FQNEAQ (reference sequence). V lost 1 base to trimming and J lost 5 bases; unmatched junction nucleotides: 6. The CDR3 has 15 amino acids. CDR3 loop: CASSLVTPGGDTQYF. Here the CDR3 DNA reads TGTGCCAGCAGCTTAGTGACACCGGGAGGAGATACGCAGTATTTT.

The rearrangement joins TRBV2 to TRBJ2-3, with D maybe TRBD2 (5 bases). This CDR3 is built from 13 residues. Germline V gene lookup returns CDR1 SNHLY and CDR2 FYNNEI. Trimming took 7 bases from V and 3 from J, leaving 11 bases between them. CDR3 sequence reads: CASIPTGTDTQYF. CDR3 in DNA: TGTGCCAGCATTCCGACGGGGACAGATACGCAGTATTTT.

V is TRBV20-1 and J is TRBJ2-4, with D perhaps matching TRBD2 (5 bases). CDR3 size: 12 residues. Germline V gene data show CDR1 as DFQATT and CDR2 as SNEGSKA (reference sequence). The V and J ends lost 0 bases and 9 bases respectively, with 9 bases between them. The CDR3 loop reads CSARDRGGIQYF. CDR3 sequence (DNA): TGCAGTGCTAGAGATAGAGGAGGCATTCAGTACTTC.

J is TRBJ1-2 and V is TRBV28, with D perhaps matching TRBD1 (5 bases). Trimming pared 2 bases from V and 4 bases from J, leaving 14 bases between. Germline CDR1 and CDR2: MDHEN and SYDVKM. The CDR3 consists of 15 residues. CDR3 DNA sequence: TGTGCCAGCAGTTTAAGGGAGCCAGGGATCTATGGCTACACCTTC. This sequence encodes CASSLREPGIYGYTF.

V is TRBV24-1 and J is TRBJ1-2, with 7 bases that match TRBD1. This CDR3 spans 13 amino acids. V was pared by 5 bases and J by 8 bases, with 7 bases of the junction left unmatched. In germline, CDR1 is KGHDR, CDR2 SFDVKD. CDR3 protein: CATSGQGSEGYTF. The CDR3 nucleotides are TGTGCCACCAGTGGACAGGGATCGGAGGGCTACACCTTC.

The J gene is TRBJ2-7, the V gene TRBV5-4; D possibly corresponds to TRBD1 (7 bases). This CDR3 comprises 16 residues. Germline lookup yields CDR1 SGHNT and CDR2 YYREEE (reference sequence). The V and J ends lost 5 bases and 3 bases respectively, with 21 bases between them. The CDR3 sequence is CASSPGGTVSNYEQYF. In DNA form, the CDR3 reads TGTGCCAGCAGTCCAGGGGGGACAGTATCCAACTACGAGCAGTACTTC.

V is TRBV7-8 and J is TRBJ1-6, with D possibly TRBD1 on 5 matching bases. Germline loops: CDR1 SGHVS, CDR2 FQNEAQ. Trimming took 8 bases from V and 9 from J, leaving 26 bases between them. The CDR3 is 17 amino acids. DNA for the CDR3: TGTGCCAGCGCACCGGGGGGGAGCGGGATCTGGGGTTCACCCCTCCACTTT. Translation: CASAPGGSGIWGSPLHF.

The rearrangement links TRBV3-1 to TRBJ2-3; D possibly corresponds to TRBD2 (5 bases). Between the trimmed V and J ends, which lost 6 bases and 5 bases, there was a span of 21 bases. CDR1 is LGHDT, CDR2 YNNKEL, per germline (reference sequence). The CDR3 runs 16 residues. CDR3 DNA sequence: TGTGCCAGCAGGCCCCGCGTGGGAGATGGGAGAGATACGCAGTATTTT. This codes for CASRPRVGDGRDTQYF.

This rearrangement joins TRBV3-1 to TRBJ2-7; 9 nucleotides match TRBD1. Germline V gene sequence: CDR1 LGHDT, CDR2 YNNKEL (reference sequence). V gave up 4 bases and J gave up 2 bases; unmatched junction bases: 6. This CDR3 is 15 amino acids long. The CDR3 spells CASSPNRGLTYEQYV. The CDR3, as DNA: TGTGCCAGCAGCCCAAACAGGGGGCTCACCTACGAGCAGTACGTC.